The 18 T cell receptor beta chains below were found in one sample sequenced in a study of T-cell memory formation after mild COVID-19. TCRdb reanalysed the 5' RACE reads using MiXCR and keeps one entry per CDR3 protein. The sample records approximately 290,000 distinct CDR3 sequences, roughly a fifth being singletons. Sequenced material: PBMCs or a T cell subset sorted from them (not recorded which). The origin of the receptors is a young man who had mild COVID-19 (a few samples of this study predate the infection). Cell type and time point are not known.

The V and J genes are TRBV2 and TRBJ1-4; 7 bases map to TRBD1. The junction had 5 bases not matched to a gene; V was cut back by 7 bases and J by 6 bases. The CDR3 runs to 13 residues. Germline assignment: CDR1 SNHLY and CDR2 FYNNEI. The DNA of the CDR3 is TGTGCCAGCAAGCTCGACAGGGATGAAAAACTGTTTTTT. Its translation: CASKLDRDEKLFF.

A few counts support this clonotype. The V and J genes are TRBV4-1 and TRBJ2-5; 7 bases match TRBD1. With 4 bases clipped from V and 1 base from J, the junction kept 9 bases outside the gene matches. CDR3 length: 16 amino acids. Germline CDR1 and CDR2: MGHRA and YSYEKL. CDR3 sequence: CASSLSPGQLQETQYF. The CDR3 bases are TGCGCCAGCAGCCTCAGCCCGGGACAGCTCCAAGAGACCCAGTACTTC.

This clonotype was observed a handful of times. V usage is TRBV12-3 or TRBV12-4 and J usage is TRBJ1-4; TRBD1 is a possible D gene (5 bases). Trimming cost V 2 bases and J 8 bases, with 12 bases left between them. This CDR3 contains 14 residues. The CDR3 protein is CASSLSGVAEKLFF. CDR3 sequence (DNA): TGTGCCAGCAGTTTATCGGGGGTAGCGGAAAAACTGTTTTTT.

The V gene is TRBV5-1, the J gene TRBJ2-2; possibly TRBD1 for D (6 bases). V lost 4 bases and J 4 bases, leaving 14 bases between the germline ends. Germline V CDR1 and CDR2: SGHRS, YFSETQ. This CDR3 contains 15 residues. CDR3 nucleotides: TGCGCCAGCAGCGTGGTGACAGGACCCACCGGGGAGCTGTTTTTT. This translates into CASSVVTGPTGELFF.

This clonotype appeared a few times. A junction boundary mismatches the germline segment, possibly from a read error. This rearrangement joins TRBV5-1 to TRBJ1-4; D is unclear. Germline V gene sequence: CDR1 SGHRS, CDR2 YFSETQ. The CDR3 covers 13 residues. This chain's CDR3 is CASSSDPSETTTF. The CDR3 DNA is TGCGCCAGCAGCTCCGATCCTTCGGAAACTACGACTTTT.

This clonotype was counted a few times. This chain joins TRBV5-1 and TRBJ2-7, with D tentatively TRBD1 or TRBD2 (6 bases each). The germline gives CDR1 SGHRS, CDR2 YFSETQ. The CDR3 totals 12 residues. V lost 0 bases to trimming and J lost 7 bases, with 8 bases between them. For the CDR3, the DNA is TGCGCCAGCAGCTTGGAGGGGGGTGAGCAGTACTTC. Protein: CASSLEGGEQYF. The full variable domain, rest sourced from reference TRBV5-1 and TRBJ2-7, is KAGVTQTPRYLIKTRGQQVTLSCSPISGHRSVSWYQQTPGQGLQFLFEYFSETQRNKGNFPGRFSGRQFSNSRSEMNVSTLELGDSALYLCASSLEGGEQYFGPGTRLTVT.

The CDR3 loop is CASSRALLAGTQYF. CDR3 nucleotide sequence: TGTGCCAGCAGCCGGGCCCTACTAGCGGGTACGCAGTATTTT. The chain has TRBV14 and TRBJ2-3; 9 bases fit TRBD2. CDR3 length: 14 residues. Germline CDR1 and CDR2: SGHDN and FVKESK. The V segment lost 4 bases and the J segment 8 bases; nucleotides outside the gene matches: 7.

The chain links TRBV12-3 or TRBV12-4 to TRBJ1-1, with D hard to call. Trimming removed 3 bases from V and 3 bases from J, with 11 bases in between. The CDR3 totals 14 residues. CDR3 protein: CASSFSRRDTEAFF. Written as DNA, the CDR3 is TGTGCCAGCAGTTTTAGTCGAAGGGACACTGAAGCTTTCTTT.

This rearrangement joins TRBV5-1 to TRBJ2-3; D perhaps matches TRBD2 (6 bases). Trimming took 4 bases from V and 1 from J, leaving 16 bases between them. The CDR3 is made up of 16 amino acids. Germline V gene sequence: CDR1 SGHRS, CDR2 YFSETQ. The CDR3 sequence is CASSAPGGTGTDTQYF. The CDR3 nucleotides are TGCGCCAGCAGCGCTCCCGGAGGGACGGGCACAGATACGCAGTATTTT.

The chain couples TRBV5-6 to TRBJ2-2; no clear D gene. The CDR3 length is 18 residues. Trimming cost V 0 bases and J 0 bases, with 15 bases left between them. Looked up from germline, CDR1 is SGHDT and CDR2 is YYEEEE. The CDR3 sequence: CASSLGIRDSSNTGELFF. The CDR3 region has the DNA TGTGCCAGCAGCTTGGGAATAAGAGACTCCTCGAACACCGGGGAGCTGTTTTTT. Drawing the rest from reference TRBV5-6 and TRBJ2-2, the complete variable domain is DAGVTQSPTHLIKTRGQQVTLRCSPKSGHDTVSWYQQALGQGPQFIFQYYEEEERQRGNFPDRFSGHQFPNYSSELNVNALLLGDSALYLCASSLGIRDSSNTGELFFGEGSRLTVL.

This clonotype appeared a few times. This sequence joins TRBV5-1 and TRBJ1-2; no firm D call. With 0 bases removed from V and 2 bases from J, the gap between germline ends came to 5 bases. The CDR3 spans 13 residues. Germline CDR1 SGHRS, CDR2 YFSETQ. For the CDR3, the DNA is TGCGCCAGCAGCTTGGAGTTCAACTATGGCTACACCTTC. Translation: CASSLEFNYGYTF.

This clonotype has a handful of counts. The V call is TRBV5-4, the J call TRBJ1-2; no reliable D call. This CDR3 region has 14 residues. Germline CDR1 reads SGHNT; CDR2 reads YYREEE (reference sequence). V shed 1 base and J shed 3 bases, with 10 bases lying between them. Here the CDR3 DNA reads TGTGCCAGCAGCTTGAATGTAGGAGACTATGGCTACACCTTC. Its translation is CASSLNVGDYGYTF.

This clonotype was observed a handful of times. The CDR3 nucleotides read TGTGCCAGCGGACAGGGTTCACCTGGGGCCAACGTCCTGACTTTC. Encoded protein: CASGQGSPGANVLTF. This chain uses TRBV9 with TRBJ2-6; 8 nucleotides match TRBD1. V was clipped by 7 bases and J by 2 bases; unmatched bases: 5. The CDR3 contains 15 residues. Per germline, CDR1 SGDLS and CDR2 YYNGEE.

The chain couples TRBV7-2 to TRBJ1-2; 7 nucleotides align to TRBD1. CDR3 length: 17 amino acids. CDR1 and CDR2 (germline): SGHTA, FQGNSA. Unmatched junction bases numbered 8, after V lost 1 base and J lost 0 bases. The CDR3 DNA reads as TGTGCCAGCAGCTTAGTACAGACAGGGAGAGCTAACTATGGCTACACCTTC. Translating it yields CASSLVQTGRANYGYTF.

This clonotype was seen a few times. This chain joins TRBV20-1 and TRBJ2-3; perhaps D is TRBD1 or TRBD2 (5 bases each). This CDR3 contains 14 residues. Germline assignment: CDR1 DFQATT and CDR2 SNEGSKA (reference sequence). V was clipped by 5 bases and J by 2 bases, with 14 bases between them. CDR3 DNA sequence: TGCAGTGCTGACTCCGGGACGATCACAGATACGCAGTATTTT. Translated, it gives CSADSGTITDTQYF.

This clonotype has a handful of counts. CDR3 DNA: TGTGCCAGCAGCTTGGGGCAGGGGGGGACCCAGTACTTC. This encodes CASSLGQGGTQYF. This sequence joins TRBV7-2 and TRBJ2-5; weak D call: TRBD1 (7 bases). This CDR3 contains 13 residues. The ends were cut back, 3 bases at V and 7 bases at J, with 12 bases in the middle. CDR1 SGHTA and CDR2 FQGNSA come from the germline V gene.

This clonotype showed up just a few times. The V and J genes are TRBV28 and TRBJ2-1; 8 bases align to TRBD1. V shed 8 bases and J 4 bases; nucleotides not matched to a gene: 10. This CDR3 is 15 amino acids long. Looked up from germline, CDR1 is MDHEN and CDR2 is SYDVKM. CDR3 protein: CASETGGRGYNEQFF. The CDR3 DNA reads as TGTGCCAGCGAAACAGGGGGACGGGGATACAATGAGCAGTTCTTC.

Many counts were recorded for this clonotype. The chain couples TRBV7-2 to TRBJ2-2; 9 bases match TRBD2. Germline loops: CDR1 SGHTA, CDR2 FQGNSA. The CDR3 is 15 amino acids. The J segment lost 4 bases and the V segment lost 5 bases, leaving 5 bases of the junction unmatched. Written as DNA, the CDR3 is TGTGCCAGCAGCCCGCGGGGGGGCCCCACCGGGGAGCTGTTTTTT. Protein sequence: CASSPRGGPTGELFF. Together with reference TRBV7-2 and TRBJ2-2, the CDR3 gives the full variable domain: GAGVSQSPSNKVTEKGKDVELRCDPISGHTALYWYRQSLGQGLEFLIYFQGNSAPDKSGLPSDRFSAERTGGSVSTLTIQRTQQEDSAVYLCASSPRGGPTGELFFGEGSRLTVL.